This T cell receptor (beta chain) derives from a study of T-cell reconstitution after alpha-beta-depleted transplantation in children. Whole-study results and caveats: Fresh T-cell production supplied most of the T-cell counts and diversity seen one year after transplant. Reportedly, only several hundred clones from non-depleted graft cells drove alpha-beta T-cell counts at about two months. Day-60 TCRbeta diversity that was high in some patients was derived from surviving recipient T cells and thymic progenitors.

J gave up 14 bases and V 2 bases, and 1 base lay outside the gene matches. Germline values: CDR1 MNHEY, CDR2 SMNVEV (reference sequence). The CDR3 is 11 amino acids. This sample's TCRbeta library carried unique molecular identifier barcodes. TCRdb passed the PCR reads through MiXCR, listing each CDR3 protein once. The sample includes around 210,000 distinct CDR3 sequences, roughly 6.6% of them seen just once. The sample holds many counts of this clonotype. No antigen is known for it. The rearrangement links TRBV27 to TRBJ2-1, with 9 nucleotides matching TRBD1. Source: PBMCs, taken before TCRalphabeta/CD19-depleted stem cell transplant. The sequence came from a boy aged 2 to 10 with acute lymphoblastic leukemia, due to receive a stem cell transplant. The CDR3 spells CASSLGQGKFF. The CDR3 coding sequence is TGTGCCAGCAGTTTAGGACAGGGGAAGTTCTTC.